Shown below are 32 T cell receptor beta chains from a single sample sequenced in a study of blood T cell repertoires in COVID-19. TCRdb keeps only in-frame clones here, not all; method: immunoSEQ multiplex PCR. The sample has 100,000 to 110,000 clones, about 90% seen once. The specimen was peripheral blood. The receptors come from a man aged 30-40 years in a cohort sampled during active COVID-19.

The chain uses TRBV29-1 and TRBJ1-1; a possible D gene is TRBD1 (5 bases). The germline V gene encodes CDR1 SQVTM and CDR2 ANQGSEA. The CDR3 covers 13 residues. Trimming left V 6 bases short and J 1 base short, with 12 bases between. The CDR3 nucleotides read TGCAGCGTAGAAACGACAGCGAACACTGAAGCTTTCTTT. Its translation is CSVETTANTEAFF.

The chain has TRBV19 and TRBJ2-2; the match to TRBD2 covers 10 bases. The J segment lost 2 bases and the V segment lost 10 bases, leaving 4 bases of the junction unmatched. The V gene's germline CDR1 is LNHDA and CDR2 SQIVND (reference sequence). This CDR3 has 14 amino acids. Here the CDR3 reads CATRTSGNTGELFF. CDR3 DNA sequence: TGTGCCACCCGGACTAGCGGAAACACCGGGGAGCTGTTTTTT.

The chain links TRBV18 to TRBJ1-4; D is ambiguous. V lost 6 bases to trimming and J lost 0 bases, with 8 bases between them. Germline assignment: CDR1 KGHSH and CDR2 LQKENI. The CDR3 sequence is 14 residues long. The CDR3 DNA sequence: TGTGCCAGCTCTCCGGGTCCAACTAATGAAAAACTGTTTTTT. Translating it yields CASSPGPTNEKLFF.

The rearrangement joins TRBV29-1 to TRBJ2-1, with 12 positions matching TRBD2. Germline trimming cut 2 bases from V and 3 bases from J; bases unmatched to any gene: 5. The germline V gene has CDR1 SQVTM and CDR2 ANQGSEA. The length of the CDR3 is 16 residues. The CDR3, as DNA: TGCAGCGTTGAATTCTGGACTAGCGGGGACTACAATGAGCAGTTCTTC. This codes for CSVEFWTSGDYNEQFF.

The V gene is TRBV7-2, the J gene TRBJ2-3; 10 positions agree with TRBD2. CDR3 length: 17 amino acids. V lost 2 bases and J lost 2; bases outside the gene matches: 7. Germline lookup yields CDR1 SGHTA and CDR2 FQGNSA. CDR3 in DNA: TGTGCCAGCAGCTTACAATCAGCGGGGGGGATCACAGATACGCAGTATTTT. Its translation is CASSLQSAGGITDTQYF.

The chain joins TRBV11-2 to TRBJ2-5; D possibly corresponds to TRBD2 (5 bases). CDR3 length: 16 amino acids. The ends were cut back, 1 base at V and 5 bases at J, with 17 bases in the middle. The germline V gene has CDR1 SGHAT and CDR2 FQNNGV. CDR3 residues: CASSLGAYTGVETQYF. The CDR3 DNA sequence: TGTGCCAGCAGCTTAGGGGCGTACACCGGGGTTGAGACCCAGTACTTC. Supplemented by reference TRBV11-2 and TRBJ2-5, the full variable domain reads EAGVAQSPRYKIIEKRQSVAFWCNPISGHATLYWYQQILGQGPKLLIQFQNNGVVDDSQLPKDRFSAERLKGVDSTLKIQPAKLEDSAVYLCASSLGAYTGVETQYFGPGTRLLVL.

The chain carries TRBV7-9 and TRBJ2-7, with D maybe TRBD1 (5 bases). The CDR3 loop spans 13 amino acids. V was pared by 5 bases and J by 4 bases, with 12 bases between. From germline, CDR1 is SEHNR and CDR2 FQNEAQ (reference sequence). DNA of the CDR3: TGTGCCAGCAGCCCAGACAGAAGATACGAGCAGTACTTC. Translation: CASSPDRRYEQYF.

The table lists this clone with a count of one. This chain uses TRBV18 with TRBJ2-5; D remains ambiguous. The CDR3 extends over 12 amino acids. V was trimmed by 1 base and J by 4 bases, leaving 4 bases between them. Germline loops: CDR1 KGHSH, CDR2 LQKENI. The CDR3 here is CASSPQAETQYF. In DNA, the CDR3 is TGTGCCAGCTCACCACAAGCAGAGACCCAGTACTTC. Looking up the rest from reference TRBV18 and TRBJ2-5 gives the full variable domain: NAGVMQNPRHLVRRRGQEARLRCSPMKGHSHVYWYRQLPEEGLKFMVYLQKENIIDESGMPKERFSAEFPKEGPSILRIQQVVRGDSAAYFCASSPQAETQYFGPGTRLLVL.

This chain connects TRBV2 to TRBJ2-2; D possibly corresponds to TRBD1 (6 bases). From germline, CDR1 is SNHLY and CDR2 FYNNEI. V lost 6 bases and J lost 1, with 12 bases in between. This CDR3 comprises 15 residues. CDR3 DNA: TGTGCCAGCAGGGACAGTCCAATGAACACCGGGGAGCTGTTTTTT. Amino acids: CASRDSPMNTGELFF.

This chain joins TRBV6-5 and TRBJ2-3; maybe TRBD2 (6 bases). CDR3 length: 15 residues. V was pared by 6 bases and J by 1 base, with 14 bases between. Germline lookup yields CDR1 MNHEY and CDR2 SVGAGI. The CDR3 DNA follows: TGTGCCAGCAGCCTCGGGGGTGGGGGCACAGATACGCAGTATTTT. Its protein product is CASSLGGGGTDTQYF.

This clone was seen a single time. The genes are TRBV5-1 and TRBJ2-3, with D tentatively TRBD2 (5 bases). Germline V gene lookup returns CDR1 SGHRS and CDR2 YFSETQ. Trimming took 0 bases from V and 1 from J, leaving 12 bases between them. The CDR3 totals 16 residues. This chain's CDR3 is CASSLGTAGGTDTQYF. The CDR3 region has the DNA TGCGCCAGCAGCTTGGGGACCGCGGGCGGCACAGATACGCAGTATTTT.

CDR3 bases: TGTGCCAGCAGCCGTGTTAAGAGCGAGCAGTACTTC. The encoded protein is CASSRVKSEQYF. This chain links TRBV28 with TRBJ2-7; no clear D. CDR1 is MDHEN and CDR2 is SYDVKM in the germline V gene. V lost 6 bases and J lost 6, with 12 bases in between. CDR3 length: 12 amino acids.

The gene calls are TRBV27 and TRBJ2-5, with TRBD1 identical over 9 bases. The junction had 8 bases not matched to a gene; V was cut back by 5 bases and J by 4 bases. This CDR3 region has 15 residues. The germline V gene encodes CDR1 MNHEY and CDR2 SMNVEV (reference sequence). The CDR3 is CASSQTGGVGETQYF. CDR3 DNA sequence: TGTGCCAGCAGTCAAACAGGGGGCGTGGGAGAGACCCAGTACTTC.

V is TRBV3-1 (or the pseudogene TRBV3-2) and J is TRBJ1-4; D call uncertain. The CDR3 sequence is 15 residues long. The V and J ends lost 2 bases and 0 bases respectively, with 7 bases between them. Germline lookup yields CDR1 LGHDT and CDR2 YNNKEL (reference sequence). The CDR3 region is CASSQRGATNEKLFF. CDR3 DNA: TGTGCCAGCAGCCAACGGGGTGCAACTAATGAAAAACTGTTTTTT.

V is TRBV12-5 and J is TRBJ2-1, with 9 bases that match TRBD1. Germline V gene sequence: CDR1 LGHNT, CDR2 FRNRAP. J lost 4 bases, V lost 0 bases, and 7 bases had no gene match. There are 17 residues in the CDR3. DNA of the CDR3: TGTGCTAGTGGTTTGGTACTAGGACAGGGGCCTTACAATGAGCAGTTCTTC. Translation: CASGLVLGQGPYNEQFF.

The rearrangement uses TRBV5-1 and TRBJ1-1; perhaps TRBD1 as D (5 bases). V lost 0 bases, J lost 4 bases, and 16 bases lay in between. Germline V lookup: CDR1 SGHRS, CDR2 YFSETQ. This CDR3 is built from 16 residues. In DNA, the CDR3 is TGCGCCAGCAGCTTGGTTATTATGGGGAGGGGCACTGAAGCTTTCTTT. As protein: CASSLVIMGRGTEAFF.

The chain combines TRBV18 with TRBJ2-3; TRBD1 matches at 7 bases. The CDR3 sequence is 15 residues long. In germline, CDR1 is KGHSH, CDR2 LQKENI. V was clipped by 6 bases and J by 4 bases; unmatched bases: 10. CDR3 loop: CASSSKQGVADTQYF. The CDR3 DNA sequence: TGTGCCAGCTCTTCAAAGCAGGGGGTGGCAGATACGCAGTATTTT.

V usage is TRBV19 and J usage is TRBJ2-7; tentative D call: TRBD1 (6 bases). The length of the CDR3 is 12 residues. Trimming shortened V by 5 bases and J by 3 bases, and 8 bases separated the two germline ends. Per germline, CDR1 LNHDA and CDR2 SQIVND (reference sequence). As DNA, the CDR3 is TGTGCCAGTAGTTCGACAGGCTACGAGCAGTACTTC. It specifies CASSSTGYEQYF.

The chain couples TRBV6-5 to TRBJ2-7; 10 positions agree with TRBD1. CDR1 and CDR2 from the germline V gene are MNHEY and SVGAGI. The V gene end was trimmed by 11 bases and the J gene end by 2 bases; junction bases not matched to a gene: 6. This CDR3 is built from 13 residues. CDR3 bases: TGTGCCTCCCCGGGACAGGGGACCTACGAGCAGTACTTC. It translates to CASPGQGTYEQYF.

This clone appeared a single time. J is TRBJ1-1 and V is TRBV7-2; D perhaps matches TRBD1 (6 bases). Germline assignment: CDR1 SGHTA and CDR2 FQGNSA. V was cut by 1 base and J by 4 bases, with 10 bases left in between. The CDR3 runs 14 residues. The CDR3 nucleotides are TGTGCCAGCAGCTTAGACAGGGTTGGCACTGAAGCTTTCTTT. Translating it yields CASSLDRVGTEAFF. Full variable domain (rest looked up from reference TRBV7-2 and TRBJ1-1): GAGVSQSPSNKVTEKGKDVELRCDPISGHTALYWYRQSLGQGLEFLIYFQGNSAPDKSGLPSDRFSAERTGGSVSTLTIQRTQQEDSAVYLCASSLDRVGTEAFFGQGTRLTVV.

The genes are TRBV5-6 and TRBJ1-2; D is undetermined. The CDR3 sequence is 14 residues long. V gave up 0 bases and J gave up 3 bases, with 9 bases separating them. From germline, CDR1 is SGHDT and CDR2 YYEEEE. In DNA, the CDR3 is TGTGCCAGCAGCTTGGCCGGGTTCCACTATGGCTACACCTTC. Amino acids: CASSLAGFHYGYTF.

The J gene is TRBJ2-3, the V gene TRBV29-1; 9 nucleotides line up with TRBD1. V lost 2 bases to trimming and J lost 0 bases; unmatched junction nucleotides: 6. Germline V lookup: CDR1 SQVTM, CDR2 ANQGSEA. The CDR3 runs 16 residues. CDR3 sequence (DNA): TGCAGCGTTGAATCGCCGGGACAGGGTAGCACAGATACGCAGTATTTT. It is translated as CSVESPGQGSTDTQYF.

The CDR3, as DNA: TGTGCCAGCAGTGATGGTAGGATAGCTTACACCTTC. Translation gives CASSDGRIAYTF. The V gene is TRBV11-1, the J gene TRBJ1-2; D is ambiguous. The CDR3 totals 12 residues. The germline V gene encodes CDR1 SGHAT and CDR2 FQDESV (reference sequence). The V and J ends lost 6 bases and 11 bases respectively, with 16 bases between them.

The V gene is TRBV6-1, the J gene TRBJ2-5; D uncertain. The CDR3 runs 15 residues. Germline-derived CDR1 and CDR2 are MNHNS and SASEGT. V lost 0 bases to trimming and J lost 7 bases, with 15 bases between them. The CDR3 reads CASSEAPGYIGTQYF. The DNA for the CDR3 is TGTGCCAGCAGTGAAGCTCCGGGTTACATAGGGACCCAGTACTTC.

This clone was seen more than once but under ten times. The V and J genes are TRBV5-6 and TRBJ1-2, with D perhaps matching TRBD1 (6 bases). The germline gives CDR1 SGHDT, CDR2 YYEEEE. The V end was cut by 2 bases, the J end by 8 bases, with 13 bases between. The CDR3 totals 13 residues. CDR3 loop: CASSFILGGGYTF. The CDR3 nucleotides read TGTGCCAGCAGCTTTATACTAGGGGGAGGCTACACCTTC.

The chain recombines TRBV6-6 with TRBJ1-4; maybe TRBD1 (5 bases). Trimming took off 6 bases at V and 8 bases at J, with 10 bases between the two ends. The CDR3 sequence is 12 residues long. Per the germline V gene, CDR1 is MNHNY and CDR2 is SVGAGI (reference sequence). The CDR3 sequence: CASRLQEEKLFF. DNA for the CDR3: TGTGCCAGCAGATTACAGGAAGAAAAACTGTTTTTT.

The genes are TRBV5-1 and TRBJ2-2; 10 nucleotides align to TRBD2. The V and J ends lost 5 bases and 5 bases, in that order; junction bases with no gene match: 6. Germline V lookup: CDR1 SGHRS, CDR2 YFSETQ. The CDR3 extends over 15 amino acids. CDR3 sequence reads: CASRSGTSETGELFF. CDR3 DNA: TGCGCCAGCAGGTCCGGGACTAGCGAAACCGGGGAGCTGTTTTTT.

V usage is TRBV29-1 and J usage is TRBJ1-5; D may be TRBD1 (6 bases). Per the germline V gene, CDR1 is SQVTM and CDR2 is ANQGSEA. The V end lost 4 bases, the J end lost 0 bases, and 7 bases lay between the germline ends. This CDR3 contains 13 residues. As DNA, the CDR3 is TGCAGCGTTGCCAGGGGTAGCAATCAGCCCCAGCATTTT. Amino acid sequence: CSVARGSNQPQHF.

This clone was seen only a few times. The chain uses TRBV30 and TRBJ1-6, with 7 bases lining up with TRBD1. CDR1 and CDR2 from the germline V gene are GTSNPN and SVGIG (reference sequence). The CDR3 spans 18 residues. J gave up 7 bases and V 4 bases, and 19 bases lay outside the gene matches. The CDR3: CAWKGPGQAGGENSPLHF. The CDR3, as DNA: TGTGCCTGGAAAGGACCTGGACAGGCCGGGGGCGAGAATTCACCCCTCCACTTT.

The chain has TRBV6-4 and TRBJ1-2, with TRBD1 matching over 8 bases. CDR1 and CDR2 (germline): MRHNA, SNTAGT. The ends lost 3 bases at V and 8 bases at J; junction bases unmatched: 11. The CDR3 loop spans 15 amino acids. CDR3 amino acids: CASSELSAGQVGYTF. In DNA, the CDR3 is TGTGCCAGCAGTGAACTATCCGCGGGACAGGTCGGCTACACCTTC.

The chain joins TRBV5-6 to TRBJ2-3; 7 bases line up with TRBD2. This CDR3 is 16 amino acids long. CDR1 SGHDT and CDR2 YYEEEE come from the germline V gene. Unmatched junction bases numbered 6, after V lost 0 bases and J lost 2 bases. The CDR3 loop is CASSLAGAGDTDTQYF. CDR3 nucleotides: TGTGCCAGCAGCTTGGCCGGTGCGGGAGACACAGATACGCAGTATTTT.

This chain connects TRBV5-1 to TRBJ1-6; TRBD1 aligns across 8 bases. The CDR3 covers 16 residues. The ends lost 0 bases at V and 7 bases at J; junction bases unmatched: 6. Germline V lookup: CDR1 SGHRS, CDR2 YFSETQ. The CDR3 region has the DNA TGCGCCAGCAGCTTGGACACAGGGGGTAGAAATTCACCCCTCCACTTT. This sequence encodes CASSLDTGGRNSPLHF. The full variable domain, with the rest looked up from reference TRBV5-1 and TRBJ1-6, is KAGVTQTPRYLIKTRGQQVTLSCSPISGHRSVSWYQQTPGQGLQFLFEYFSETQRNKGNFPGRFSGRQFSNSRSEMNVSTLELGDSALYLCASSLDTGGRNSPLHFGNGTRLTVT.